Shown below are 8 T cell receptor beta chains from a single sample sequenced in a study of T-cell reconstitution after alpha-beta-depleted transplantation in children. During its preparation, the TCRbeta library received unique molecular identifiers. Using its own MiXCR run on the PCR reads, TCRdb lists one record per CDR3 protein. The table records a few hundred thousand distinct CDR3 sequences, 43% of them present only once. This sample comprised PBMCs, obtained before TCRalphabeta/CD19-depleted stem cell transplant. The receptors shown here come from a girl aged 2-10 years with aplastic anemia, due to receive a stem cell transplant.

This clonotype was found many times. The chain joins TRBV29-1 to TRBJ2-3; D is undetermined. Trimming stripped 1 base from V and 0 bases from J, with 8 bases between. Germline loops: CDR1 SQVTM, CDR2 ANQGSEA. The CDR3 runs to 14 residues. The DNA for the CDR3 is TGCAGCGTTGAAGGTTGGGGAAGCACAGATACGCAGTATTTT. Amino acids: CSVEGWGSTDTQYF.

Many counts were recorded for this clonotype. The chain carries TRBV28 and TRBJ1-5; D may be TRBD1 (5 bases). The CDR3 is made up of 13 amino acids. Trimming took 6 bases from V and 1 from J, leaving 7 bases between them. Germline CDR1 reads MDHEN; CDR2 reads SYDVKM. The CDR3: CASRPGSNQPQHF. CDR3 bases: TGTGCCAGCAGACCAGGGAGCAATCAGCCCCAGCATTTT.

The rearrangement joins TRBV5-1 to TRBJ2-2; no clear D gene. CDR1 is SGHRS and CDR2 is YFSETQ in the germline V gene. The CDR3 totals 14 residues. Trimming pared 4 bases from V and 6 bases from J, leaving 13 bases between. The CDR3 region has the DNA TGCGCCAGCAGCCCGACGACTGGGTCCGGGGAGCTGTTTTTT. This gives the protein CASSPTTGSGELFF.

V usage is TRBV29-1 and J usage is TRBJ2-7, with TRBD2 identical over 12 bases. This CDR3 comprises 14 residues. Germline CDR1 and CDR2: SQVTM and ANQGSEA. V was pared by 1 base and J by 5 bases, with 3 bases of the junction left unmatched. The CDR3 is CSVEGTSGVHEQYF. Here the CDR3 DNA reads TGCAGCGTTGAAGGGACTAGCGGGGTTCACGAGCAGTACTTC.

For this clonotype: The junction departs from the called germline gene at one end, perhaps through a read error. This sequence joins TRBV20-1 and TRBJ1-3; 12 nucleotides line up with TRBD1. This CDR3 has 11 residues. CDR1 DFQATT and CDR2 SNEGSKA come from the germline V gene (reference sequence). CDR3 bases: TGCAGTGCTAGTGGGACAGGGGGCGCGTCTTTT. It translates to CSASGTGGASF.

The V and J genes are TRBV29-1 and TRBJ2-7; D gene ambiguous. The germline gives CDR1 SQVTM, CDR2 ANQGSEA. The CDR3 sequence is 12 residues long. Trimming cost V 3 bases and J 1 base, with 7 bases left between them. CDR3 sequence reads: CSVELESYEQYF. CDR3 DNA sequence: TGCAGCGTTGAGCTGGAGTCCTACGAGCAGTACTTC.

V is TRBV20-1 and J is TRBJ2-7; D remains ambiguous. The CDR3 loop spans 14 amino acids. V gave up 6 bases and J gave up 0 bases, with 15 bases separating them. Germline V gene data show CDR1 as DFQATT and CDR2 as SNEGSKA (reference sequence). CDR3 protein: CSATPFGSSYEQYF. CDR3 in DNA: TGCAGTGCGACCCCTTTCGGAAGCTCCTACGAGCAGTACTTC.

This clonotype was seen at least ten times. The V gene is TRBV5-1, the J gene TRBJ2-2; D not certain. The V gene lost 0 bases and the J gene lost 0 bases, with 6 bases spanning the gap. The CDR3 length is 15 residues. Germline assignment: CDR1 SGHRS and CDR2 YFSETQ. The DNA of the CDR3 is TGCGCCAGCAGCTTGGCGCTAGCGAACACCGGGGAGCTGTTTTTT. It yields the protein CASSLALANTGELFF.